A single sample gave rise to the 20 T cell receptor beta chains below, sequenced in a study of spatial heterogeneity in lung cancer. Described time point: blood at routine non-recurrence follow-up after resection. Whole RNA, which was extracted from tumor, nontumor lung tissue or frozen PBMC, was sequenced without any cell sorting. A single record per CDR3 protein comes from TCRdb applying MiXCR to the 5' RACE reads. This table holds about 120,000 distinct CDR3 sequences, 10% to 15% found once. The sequencing used PBMCs, collected at follow-up. The receptor set was obtained from a male donor with early-stage non-small cell lung cancer.

This clonotype was counted between two and nine times. The CDR3 DNA reads TGTGCCAGCAGCGTAGGTACTAGCACGGGTGAGCAGTTCTTC. Its protein is CASSVGTSTGEQFF. The chain recombines TRBV9 with TRBJ2-1; TRBD2 is a possible D gene (6 bases). Trimming removed 0 bases at V and 9 bases at J, with 13 bases between. CDR1 and CDR2 (germline): SGDLS, YYNGEE. The CDR3 contains 14 residues.

This clonotype was seen ten or more times. J is TRBJ1-3 and V is TRBV20-1; TRBD1 matches at 11 bases. This CDR3 comprises 13 residues. The germline CDR1 and CDR2 sequences are DFQATT and SNEGSKA (reference sequence). J lost 6 bases, V lost 6 bases, and 4 bases had no gene match. CDR3 sequence reads: CSARTGGENTIYF. The DNA for the CDR3 is TGCAGTGCACGGACAGGGGGCGAAAACACCATATATTTT.

The chain recombines TRBV5-8 with TRBJ1-5; D remains unclear. The CDR3 totals 15 residues. V was trimmed by 1 base and J by 2 bases, leaving 10 bases between them. From germline, CDR1 is SGHTS and CDR2 YDEGEE. The CDR3 reads CASSLKWGGNQPQHF. DNA of the CDR3: TGTGCCAGCAGCTTGAAATGGGGAGGCAATCAGCCCCAGCATTTT.

The sample holds a few counts of this clonotype. This chain uses TRBV30 with TRBJ1-6; D possibly corresponds to TRBD1 (5 bases). Germline V CDR1 and CDR2: GTSNPN, SVGIG (reference sequence). The ends were cut back, 1 base at V and 4 bases at J, with 11 bases in the middle. This CDR3 is built from 15 residues. Written as DNA, the CDR3 is TGTGCCTGGAGTGCGCGGGGGAGATATAATTCACCCCTCCACTTT. This gives the protein CAWSARGRYNSPLHF.

This clonotype occurred many times. The chain is built from TRBV28 and TRBJ2-7, with 7 bases aligning to TRBD1. The V gene end was trimmed by 4 bases and the J gene end by 6 bases; junction bases not matched to a gene: 6. Germline assignment: CDR1 MDHEN and CDR2 SYDVKM. CDR3 length equals 13 residues. This CDR3 is CASSSSGGAEQYF. The CDR3 DNA follows: TGTGCCAGCAGTTCTTCAGGGGGTGCCGAGCAGTACTTC.

This clonotype occurred many times. The chain joins TRBV7-9 to TRBJ1-2; 7 bases line up with TRBD1. With V trimmed by 4 bases and J by 6 bases, 17 bases remained unmatched. The CDR3 is 17 amino acids. Looked up from germline, CDR1 is SEHNR and CDR2 is FQNEAQ (reference sequence). CDR3 DNA sequence: TGTGCCAGCAGCTCCGTCTTCCGGGACAGAAAAGGGAATGGCTACACCTTC. It specifies CASSSVFRDRKGNGYTF.

CDR3 bases: TGTGCCAGCAGTTTCGGAGGGGGTAGCAATCAGCCCCAGCATTTT. Protein sequence: CASSFGGGSNQPQHF. The V call is TRBV28, the J call TRBJ1-5; TRBD1 is a possible D gene (6 bases). The CDR3 is made up of 15 amino acids. Germline CDR1 reads MDHEN; CDR2 reads SYDVKM. V gave up 3 bases and J gave up 0 bases, with 9 bases separating them. Full variable domain (missing parts from reference TRBV28 and TRBJ1-5): DVKVTQSSRYLVKRTGEKVFLECVQDMDHENMFWYRQDPGLGLRLIYFSYDVKMKEKGDIPEGYSVSREKKERFSLILESASTNQTSMYLCASSFGGGSNQPQHFGDGTRLSIL.

The sample holds many counts of this clonotype. The chain combines TRBV5-1 with TRBJ2-2; D may correspond to TRBD1 or TRBD2 (5 bases each). Trimming removed 2 bases at V and 6 bases at J, with 17 bases between. In germline, CDR1 is SGHRS, CDR2 YFSETQ. The CDR3 length is 16 residues. The CDR3 region is CASSLGDGGDAGELFF. CDR3 nucleotides: TGCGCCAGCAGCTTAGGGGACGGAGGCGACGCCGGGGAGCTGTTTTTT.

This chain connects TRBV7-2 to TRBJ1-2; the D is unclear. Trimming stripped 1 base from V and 4 bases from J, with 7 bases between. The CDR3 runs to 13 residues. CDR1 and CDR2 (germline): SGHTA, FQGNSA. DNA for the CDR3: TGTGCCAGCAGCTTAGGGGCCGTCTATGGCTACACCTTC. Its protein product is CASSLGAVYGYTF.

This clonotype was found many times. The gene calls are TRBV3-1 and TRBJ2-5, with D unclear. Trimming pared 5 bases from V and 6 bases from J, leaving 10 bases between. CDR1 is LGHDT, CDR2 YNNKEL, per germline (reference sequence). The CDR3 has 12 residues. The CDR3 nucleotides are TGTGCCAGCAGCAGGGATATGAAGACCCAGTACTTC. Its translation is CASSRDMKTQYF.

V and J are TRBV29-1 and TRBJ2-5; D is perhaps TRBD1 (5 bases). The germline V and J ends were trimmed by 3 bases and 1 base, with 12 bases remaining between them. The CDR3 has 14 amino acids. Germline-derived CDR1 and CDR2 are SQVTM and ANQGSEA. The CDR3: CSVDLRQLQETQYF. CDR3 coding DNA: TGCAGCGTTGATCTCCGACAGCTCCAAGAGACCCAGTACTTC.

This clonotype was seen ten or more times. The chain couples TRBV7-9 to TRBJ1-1; D might be TRBD1 (5 bases). Germline values: CDR1 SEHNR, CDR2 FQNEAQ (reference sequence). Trimming stripped 4 bases from V and 7 bases from J, with 10 bases between. The length of the CDR3 is 12 residues. The DNA for the CDR3 is TGTGCCAGCAGCTCAGGGTCCAATGAAGCTTTCTTT. Translating it yields CASSSGSNEAFF.

The chain couples TRBV5-1 to TRBJ1-2; TRBD1 agrees at 7 bases. The germline gives CDR1 SGHRS, CDR2 YFSETQ. V shed 4 bases and J 7 bases; nucleotides not matched to a gene: 10. CDR3 length equals 14 residues. The CDR3 sequence is CASSPMTGQLGYTF. The CDR3 DNA sequence: TGCGCCAGCAGCCCGATGACAGGGCAGCTTGGCTACACCTTC.

This clonotype was seen more than once but under ten times. The J gene is TRBJ2-1, the V gene TRBV12-3 or TRBV12-4, with TRBD2 identical over 8 bases. J gave up 5 bases and V 6 bases, and 15 bases lay outside the gene matches. CDR3 length equals 17 residues. As DNA, the CDR3 is TGTGCCAGCAGCCTGCTGGGTAGCGGGGTCTTTAACAATGAGCAGTTCTTC. Translating gives CASSLLGSGVFNNEQFF.

In this sample, this clonotype turned up many times. The chain uses TRBV20-1 and TRBJ2-3; D remains unclear. Trimming removed 3 bases at V and 2 bases at J, with 9 bases between. This CDR3 is built from 13 residues. Germline V gene sequence: CDR1 DFQATT, CDR2 SNEGSKA (reference sequence). CDR3 sequence: CSASSPTTDTQYF. As DNA, the CDR3 is TGCAGTGCTAGCTCTCCAACCACAGATACGCAGTATTTT.

The sample holds a few counts of this clonotype. The chain employs TRBV11-2 and TRBJ2-1; 10 bases map to TRBD2. Losses at the gene ends were 5 bases for V and 6 bases for J; bases not matched to a gene: 16. This CDR3 has 18 residues. Germline V gene data show CDR1 as SGHAT and CDR2 as FQNNGV. CDR3 coding DNA: TGTGCCAGCAGCACAAGGTCAAAGCGGGGGGGCCCTCCCAATGAGCAGTTCTTC. It yields the protein CASSTRSKRGGPPNEQFF.

In this sample, this clonotype turned up a few times. This chain joins TRBV6-5 and TRBJ1-1; a weak D match, TRBD1 (6 bases). Per the germline V gene, CDR1 is MNHEY and CDR2 is SVGAGI. Trimming took 2 bases from V and 3 from J, leaving 16 bases between them. The CDR3 loop spans 16 amino acids. As DNA, the CDR3 is TGTGCCAGCAGTTACAGGGGGGGGCTGAGCGACACTGAAGCTTTCTTT. Translation: CASSYRGGLSDTEAFF.

This chain joins TRBV6-6 and TRBJ2-3; the D is unclear. CDR1 and CDR2 (germline): MNHNY, SVGAGI (reference sequence). CDR3 size: 11 residues. V dropped 11 bases and J dropped 4 bases, with 10 bases sitting between them. CDR3 sequence: CAVTRADTQYF. The CDR3 DNA is TGTGCCGTCACAAGGGCAGATACGCAGTATTTT.

This clonotype was seen a handful of times. The chain has TRBV2 and TRBJ2-3; 7 bases match TRBD1. Germline CDR1 SNHLY, CDR2 FYNNEI. The V and J ends lost 6 bases and 0 bases, in that order; junction bases with no gene match: 9. The CDR3 loop spans 16 amino acids. The CDR3 DNA reads as TGTGCCAGCAGAAGGGGACAGCGCCACAGCACAGATACGCAGTATTTT. As protein: CASRRGQRHSTDTQYF.

The table lists this clonotype with a few counts. This chain links TRBV7-9 with TRBJ1-2, with TRBD1 as a possible D gene (5 bases). CDR3 length: 12 residues. Deletions cut 5 bases from V and 5 bases from J, with 9 bases between. The germline V gene has CDR1 SEHNR and CDR2 FQNEAQ (reference sequence). In DNA form, the CDR3 reads TGTGCCAGCAGCAATAGACAGTATGGCTACACCTTC. Protein sequence: CASSNRQYGYTF.